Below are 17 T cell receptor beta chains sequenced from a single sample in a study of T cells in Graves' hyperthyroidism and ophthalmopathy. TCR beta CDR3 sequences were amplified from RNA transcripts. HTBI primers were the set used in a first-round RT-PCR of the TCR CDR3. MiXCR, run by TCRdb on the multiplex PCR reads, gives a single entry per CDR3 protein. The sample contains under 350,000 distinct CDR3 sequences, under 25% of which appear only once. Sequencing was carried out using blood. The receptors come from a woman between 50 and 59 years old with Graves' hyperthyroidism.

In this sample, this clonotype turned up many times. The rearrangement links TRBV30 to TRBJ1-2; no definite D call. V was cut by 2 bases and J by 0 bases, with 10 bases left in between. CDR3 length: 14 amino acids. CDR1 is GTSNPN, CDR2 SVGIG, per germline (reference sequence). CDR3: CAWSLDISNYGYTF. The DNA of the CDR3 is TGTGCCTGGAGTTTAGACATCTCTAACTATGGCTACACCTTC.

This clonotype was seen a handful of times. Here the CDR3 reads CASSERQGAGELFF. CDR3 DNA sequence: TGTGCCAGCAGTGAGAGGCAGGGGGCAGGGGAGCTGTTTTTT. V and J are TRBV25-1 and TRBJ2-2; 8 bases map to TRBD1. Looked up from germline, CDR1 is MGHDK and CDR2 is SYGVNS. V lost 3 bases, J lost 8 bases, and 5 bases stayed unmatched. CDR3 length: 14 residues.

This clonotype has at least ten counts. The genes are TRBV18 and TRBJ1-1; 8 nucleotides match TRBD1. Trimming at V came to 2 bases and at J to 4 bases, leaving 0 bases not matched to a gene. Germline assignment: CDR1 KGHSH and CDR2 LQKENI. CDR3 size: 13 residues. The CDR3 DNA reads TGTGCCAGCTCACCAGGGACAGGCACTGAAGCTTTCTTT. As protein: CASSPGTGTEAFF.

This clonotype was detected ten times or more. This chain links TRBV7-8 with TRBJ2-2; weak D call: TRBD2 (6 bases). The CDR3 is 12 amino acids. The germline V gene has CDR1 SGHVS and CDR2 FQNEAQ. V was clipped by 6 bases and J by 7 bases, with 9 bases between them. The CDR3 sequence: CASRGRGGELFF. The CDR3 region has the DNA TGTGCCAGCAGGGGGCGGGGCGGGGAGCTGTTTTTT.

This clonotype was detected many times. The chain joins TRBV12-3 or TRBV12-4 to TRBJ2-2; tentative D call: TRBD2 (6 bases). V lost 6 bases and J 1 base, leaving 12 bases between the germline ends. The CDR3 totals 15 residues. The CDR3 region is CASRTGTLNTGELFF. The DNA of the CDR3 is TGTGCCAGCAGAACCGGGACTTTGAACACCGGGGAGCTGTTTTTT.

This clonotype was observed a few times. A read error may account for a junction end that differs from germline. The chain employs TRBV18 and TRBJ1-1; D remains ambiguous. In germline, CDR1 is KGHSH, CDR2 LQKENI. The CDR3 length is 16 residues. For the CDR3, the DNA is TGTGCCAGCTCGCCACGGCACCGGCTAGAAAACACTGAAGCTTTCTTT. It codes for CASSPRHRLENTEAFF.

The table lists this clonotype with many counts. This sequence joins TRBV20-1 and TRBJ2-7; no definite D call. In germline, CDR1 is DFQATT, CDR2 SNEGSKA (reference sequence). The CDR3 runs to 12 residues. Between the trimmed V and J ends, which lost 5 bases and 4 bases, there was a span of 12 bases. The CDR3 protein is CSASGSDYEQYF. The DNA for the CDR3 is TGCAGTGCTTCCGGGTCGGATTACGAGCAGTACTTC.

CDR3 residues: CASSQDVTGRAYTF. In DNA, the CDR3 is TGCGCCAGCAGCCAAGATGTCACAGGGAGGGCGTACACCTTC. The chain has TRBV4-1 and TRBJ1-2, with a weak D call TRBD1 (6 bases). The CDR3 length is 14 residues. Trimming shortened V by 0 bases and J by 11 bases, and 16 bases separated the two germline ends. Germline CDR1 MGHRA, CDR2 YSYEKL.

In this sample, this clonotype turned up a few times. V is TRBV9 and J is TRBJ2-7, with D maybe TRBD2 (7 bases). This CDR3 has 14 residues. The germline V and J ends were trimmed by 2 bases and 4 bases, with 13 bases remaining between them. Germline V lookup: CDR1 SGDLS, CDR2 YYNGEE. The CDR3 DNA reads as TGTGCCAGCAGCGTGGGGGGGCCGCTGTACGAGCAGTACTTC. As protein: CASSVGGPLYEQYF.

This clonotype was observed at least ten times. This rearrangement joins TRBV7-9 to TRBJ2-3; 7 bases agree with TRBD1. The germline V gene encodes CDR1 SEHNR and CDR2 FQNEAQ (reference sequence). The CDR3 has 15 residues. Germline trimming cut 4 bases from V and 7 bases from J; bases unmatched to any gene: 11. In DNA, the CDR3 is TGTGCCAGCAGCTCCGAGCGGTCAGGGGGATATACGCAGTATTTT. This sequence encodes CASSSERSGGYTQYF. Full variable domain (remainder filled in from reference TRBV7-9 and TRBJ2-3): DTGVSQNPRHKITKRGQNVTFRCDPISEHNRLYWYRQTLGQGPEFLTYFQNEAQLEKSRLLSDRFSAERPKGSFSTLEIQRTEQGDSAMYLCASSSERSGGYTQYFGPGTRLTVL.

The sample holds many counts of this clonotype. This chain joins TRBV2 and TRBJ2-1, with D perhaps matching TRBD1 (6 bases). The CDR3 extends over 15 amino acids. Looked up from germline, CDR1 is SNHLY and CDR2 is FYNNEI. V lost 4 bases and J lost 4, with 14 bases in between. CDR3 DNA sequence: TGTGCCAGCAGTGTTGGGACATACAGTTACAATGAGCAGTTCTTC. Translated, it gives CASSVGTYSYNEQFF.

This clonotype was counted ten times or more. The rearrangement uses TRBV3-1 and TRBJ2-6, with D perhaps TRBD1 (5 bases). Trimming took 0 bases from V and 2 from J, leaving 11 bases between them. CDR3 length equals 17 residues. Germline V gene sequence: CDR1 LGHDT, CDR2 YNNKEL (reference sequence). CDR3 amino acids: CASSQEEGVPGANVLTF. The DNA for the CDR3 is TGTGCCAGCAGCCAAGAGGAAGGGGTACCTGGGGCCAACGTCCTGACTTTC.

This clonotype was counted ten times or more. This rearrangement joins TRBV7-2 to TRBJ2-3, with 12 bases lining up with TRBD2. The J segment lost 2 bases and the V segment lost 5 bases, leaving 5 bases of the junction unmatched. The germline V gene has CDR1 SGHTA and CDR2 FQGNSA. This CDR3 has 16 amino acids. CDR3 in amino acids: CASSDGLAGYTDTQYF. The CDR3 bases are TGTGCCAGCAGCGACGGACTAGCGGGGTACACAGATACGCAGTATTTT.

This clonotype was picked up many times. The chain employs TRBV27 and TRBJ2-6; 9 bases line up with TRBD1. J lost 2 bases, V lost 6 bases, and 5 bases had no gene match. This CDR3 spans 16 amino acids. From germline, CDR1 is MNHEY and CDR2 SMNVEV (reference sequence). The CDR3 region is CASRRTGETGANVLTF. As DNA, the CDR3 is TGTGCCAGCAGAAGGACAGGGGAGACTGGGGCCAACGTCCTGACTTTC.

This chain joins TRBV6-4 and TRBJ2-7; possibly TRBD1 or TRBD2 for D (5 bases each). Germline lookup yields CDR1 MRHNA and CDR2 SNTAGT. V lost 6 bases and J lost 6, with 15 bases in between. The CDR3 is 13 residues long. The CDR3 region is CASSRDRLGEQYF. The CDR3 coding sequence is TGTGCCAGCAGCCGGGACCGCCTGGGCGAGCAGTACTTC.

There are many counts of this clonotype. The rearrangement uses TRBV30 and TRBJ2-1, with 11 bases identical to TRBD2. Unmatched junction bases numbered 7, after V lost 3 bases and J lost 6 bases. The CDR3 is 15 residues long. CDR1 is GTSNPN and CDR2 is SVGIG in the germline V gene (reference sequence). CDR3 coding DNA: TGTGCCTGGAGGGCTATCGGGACTAGCGGCAATGAGCAGTTCTTC. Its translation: CAWRAIGTSGNEQFF.

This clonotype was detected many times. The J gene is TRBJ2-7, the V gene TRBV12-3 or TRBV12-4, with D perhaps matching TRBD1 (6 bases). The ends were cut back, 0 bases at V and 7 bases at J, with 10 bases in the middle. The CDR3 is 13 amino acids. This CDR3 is CASSLAQGGEQYF. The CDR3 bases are TGTGCCAGCAGTTTAGCACAGGGCGGAGAGCAGTACTTC.